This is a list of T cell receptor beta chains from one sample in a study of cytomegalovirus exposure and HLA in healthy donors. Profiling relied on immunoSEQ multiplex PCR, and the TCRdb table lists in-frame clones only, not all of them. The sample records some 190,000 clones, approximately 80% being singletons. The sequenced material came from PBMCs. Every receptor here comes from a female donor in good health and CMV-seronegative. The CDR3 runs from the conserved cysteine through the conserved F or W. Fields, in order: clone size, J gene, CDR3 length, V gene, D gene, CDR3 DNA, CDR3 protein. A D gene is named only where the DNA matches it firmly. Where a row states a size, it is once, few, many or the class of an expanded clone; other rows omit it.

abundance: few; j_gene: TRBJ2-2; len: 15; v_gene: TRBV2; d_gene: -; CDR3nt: TGTGCCAGCAGGGGGGGCGGGAGTAGGGTCGGGGAGCTGTTTTTT; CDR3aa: CASRGGGSRVGELFF
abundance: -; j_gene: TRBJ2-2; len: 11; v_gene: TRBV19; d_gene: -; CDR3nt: TGTGCCAGTAGAGGGGCCGGGGAGCTGTTTTTT; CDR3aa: CASRGAGELFF
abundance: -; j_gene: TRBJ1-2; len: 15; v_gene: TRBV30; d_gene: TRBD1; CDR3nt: TGTGCCTGGAGTGTACTCGGGACAGGGGTCTATGGCTACACCTTC; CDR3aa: CAWSVLGTGVYGYTF
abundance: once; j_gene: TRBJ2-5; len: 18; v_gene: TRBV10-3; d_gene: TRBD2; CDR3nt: TGTGCCATCAGTGACCCACCTGGACTAGCGGGAGGGGGGAAGACCCAGTACTTC; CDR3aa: CAISDPPGLAGGGKTQYF
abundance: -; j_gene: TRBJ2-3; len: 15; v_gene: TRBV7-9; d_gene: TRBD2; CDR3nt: TGTGCCAGCAGCCAAGGGGGCGGGGGGGCCTCTACGCAGTATTTT; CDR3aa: CASSQGGGGASTQYF
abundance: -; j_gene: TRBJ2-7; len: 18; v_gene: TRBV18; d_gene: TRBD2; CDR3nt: TGTGCCAGCTCACCAGACAGACTAGCGGGAGAGTCCTCCTACGAGCAGTACTTC; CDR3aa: CASSPDRLAGESSYEQYF
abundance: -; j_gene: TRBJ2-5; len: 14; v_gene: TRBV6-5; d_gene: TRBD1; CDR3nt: TGTGCCACCAAGGGCTCGACAGGGGGAAAGACCCAGTACTTC; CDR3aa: CATKGSTGGKTQYF
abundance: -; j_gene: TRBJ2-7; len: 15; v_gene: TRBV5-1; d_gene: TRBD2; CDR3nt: TGCGCCAGCAGCTTAAATCTAGCGGGACCCCTAGAGCAGTACTTC; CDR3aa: CASSLNLAGPLEQYF
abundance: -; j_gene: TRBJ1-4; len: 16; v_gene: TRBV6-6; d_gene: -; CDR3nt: TGTGCCAGCAGTTACATCACGACAGCGATTAATGAAAAACTGTTTTTT; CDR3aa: CASSYITTAINEKLFF
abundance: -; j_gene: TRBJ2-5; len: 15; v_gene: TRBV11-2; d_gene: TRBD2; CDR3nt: TGTGCCAGCAGCCGCGAAGCGGGAGCGGGAGAGACCCAGTACTTC; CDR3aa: CASSREAGAGETQYF
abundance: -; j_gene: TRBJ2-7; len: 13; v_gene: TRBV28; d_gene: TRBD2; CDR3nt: TGTGCCAGCCAGCGGGAGTTCACCTACGAGCAGTACTTC; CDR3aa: CASQREFTYEQYF
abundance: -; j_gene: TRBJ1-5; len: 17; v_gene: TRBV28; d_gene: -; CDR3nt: TGTGCCAGCAGTTTGTGGCAGGGGAGTGGTAGCAATCAGCCCCAGCATTTT; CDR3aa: CASSLWQGSGSNQPQHF
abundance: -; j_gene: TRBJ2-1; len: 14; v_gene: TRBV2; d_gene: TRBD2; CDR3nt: TGTGCCAGCAGTCGGACTAGCGGTTACAATGAGCAGTTCTTC; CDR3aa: CASSRTSGYNEQFF
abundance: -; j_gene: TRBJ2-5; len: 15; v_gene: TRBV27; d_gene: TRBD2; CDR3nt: TGTGCCAGCAGTACCTTAGCGGGTCCTTTTAGTGAGCAGTACTTC; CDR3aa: CASSTLAGPFSEQYF
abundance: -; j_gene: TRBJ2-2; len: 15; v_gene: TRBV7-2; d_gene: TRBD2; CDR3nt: TGTGCCAGCAGCCCCCGGGGGGGCGGGACCGGGGAGCTGTTTTTT; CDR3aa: CASSPRGGGTGELFF
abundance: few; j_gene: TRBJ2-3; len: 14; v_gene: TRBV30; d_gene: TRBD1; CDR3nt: TGTGCCTGGAGTGCAGGGGGCGTTTCAGATACGCAGTATTTT; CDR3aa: CAWSAGGVSDTQYF
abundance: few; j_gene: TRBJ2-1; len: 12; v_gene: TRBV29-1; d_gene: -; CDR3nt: TGCAGCGCCGTAGGGGAGGACAATGAGCAGTTCTTC; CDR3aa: CSAVGEDNEQFF
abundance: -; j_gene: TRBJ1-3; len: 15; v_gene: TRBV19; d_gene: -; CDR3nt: TGTGCCAGTAGTGAGCGTCGGGTCGTTACGGACACCATATATTTT; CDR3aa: CASSERRVVTDTIYF
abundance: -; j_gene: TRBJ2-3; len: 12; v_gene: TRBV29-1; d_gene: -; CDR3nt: TGCAGCGTTGAAGATCGAGCAGATACGCAGTATTTT; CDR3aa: CSVEDRADTQYF
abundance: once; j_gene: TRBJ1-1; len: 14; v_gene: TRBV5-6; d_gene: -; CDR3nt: TGTGCCAGCAGCTTGGACCTAAGGAACACTGAAGCTTTCTTT; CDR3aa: CASSLDLRNTEAFF
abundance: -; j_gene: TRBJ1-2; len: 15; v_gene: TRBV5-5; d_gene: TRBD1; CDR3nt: TGTGCCAGCAGTGCTGACAGGGTCGTTAACTATGGCTACACCTTC; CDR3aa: CASSADRVVNYGYTF
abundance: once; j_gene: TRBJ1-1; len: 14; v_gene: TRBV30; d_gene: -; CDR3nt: TGTGCCTGGGTACTCGGCACTAAATCAACTGAAGCTTTCTTT; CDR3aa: CAWVLGTKSTEAFF
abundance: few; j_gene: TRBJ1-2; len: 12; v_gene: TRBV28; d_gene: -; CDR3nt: TGTGCCAGCAGTTCCCAAACGGGAGGCTACACCTTC; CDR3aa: CASSSQTGGYTF
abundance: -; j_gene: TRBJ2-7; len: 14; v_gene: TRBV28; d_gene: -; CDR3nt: TGTGCCAGCAGTAAAAACAGGGAAGTATGGGAGCAGTACTTC; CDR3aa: CASSKNREVWEQYF
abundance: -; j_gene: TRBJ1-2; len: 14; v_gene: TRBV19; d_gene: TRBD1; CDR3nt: TGTGCCAGTAGTGGGAGGACAGGGTTCGACGGCTACACCTTC; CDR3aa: CASSGRTGFDGYTF
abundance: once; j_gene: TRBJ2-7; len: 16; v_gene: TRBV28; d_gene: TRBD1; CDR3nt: TGTGCCAGCAGTTCAACCCGGGACAGGGCCTCCTACGAGCAGTACTTC; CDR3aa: CASSSTRDRASYEQYF
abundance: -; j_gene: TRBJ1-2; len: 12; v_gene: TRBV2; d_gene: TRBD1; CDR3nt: TGTGCCAGCAGGCAGGACAGGGCTGGCTACACCTTC; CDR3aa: CASRQDRAGYTF
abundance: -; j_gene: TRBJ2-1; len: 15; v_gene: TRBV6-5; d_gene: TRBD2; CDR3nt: TGTGCCAGCAGTTGGACTAGCGGGGGGGCCAATGAGCAGTTCTTC; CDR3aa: CASSWTSGGANEQFF
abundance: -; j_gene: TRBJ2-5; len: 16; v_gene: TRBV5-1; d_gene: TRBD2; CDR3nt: TGCGCCAGCAGCAGGGGGACTAGCGGGATTCAAGAGACCCAGTACTTC; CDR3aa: CASSRGTSGIQETQYF
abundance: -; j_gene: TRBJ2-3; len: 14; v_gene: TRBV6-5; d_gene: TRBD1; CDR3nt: TGTGCCAATTGTCCGGGACAGAGCACAGATACGCAGTATTTT; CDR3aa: CANCPGQSTDTQYF
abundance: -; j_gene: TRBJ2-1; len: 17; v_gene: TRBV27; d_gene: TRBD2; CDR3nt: TGTGCCAGCAGTTTATTAGGGATGGCGGGAGCTGACAATGAGCAGTTCTTC; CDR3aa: CASSLLGMAGADNEQFF
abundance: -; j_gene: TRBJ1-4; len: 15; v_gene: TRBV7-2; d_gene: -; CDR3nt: TGTGCCAGCAGCTTAGAGACGCAGGTTAATGAAAAACTGTTTTTT; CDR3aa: CASSLETQVNEKLFF
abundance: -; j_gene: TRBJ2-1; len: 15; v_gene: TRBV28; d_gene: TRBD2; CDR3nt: TGTGCCAGCGGCCGCGGGGGGGCCTCCTACAATGAGCAGTTCTTC; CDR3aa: CASGRGGASYNEQFF
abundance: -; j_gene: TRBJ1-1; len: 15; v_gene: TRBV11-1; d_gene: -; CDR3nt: TGTGCCAGCAGCTTATTTTTCCGTGGAGACACTGAAGCTTTCTTT; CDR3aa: CASSLFFRGDTEAFF
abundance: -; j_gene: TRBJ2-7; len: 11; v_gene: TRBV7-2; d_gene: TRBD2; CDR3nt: TGTGCCAGCAGCTTAGGAGGACTAGAGTACTTC; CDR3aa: CASSLGGLEYF
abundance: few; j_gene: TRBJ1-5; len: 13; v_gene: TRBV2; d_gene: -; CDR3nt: TGTGCCAGCAGTGGGCAGGGTTTTGAGCCCCAGCATTTT; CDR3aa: CASSGQGFEPQHF
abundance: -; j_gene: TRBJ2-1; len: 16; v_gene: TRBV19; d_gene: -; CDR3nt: TGTGCCAGTAGTACCTACCGGGACACCCGAACCTCGGAGCAGTTCTTC; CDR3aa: CASSTYRDTRTSEQFF
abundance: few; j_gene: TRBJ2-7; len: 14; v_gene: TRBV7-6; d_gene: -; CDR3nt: TGTGCCAGCAGCTCAGGGCAGGGATGGACCGAGCAGTACTTC; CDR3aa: CASSSGQGWTEQYF
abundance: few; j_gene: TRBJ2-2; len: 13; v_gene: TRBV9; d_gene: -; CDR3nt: TGTGCCAGCCGAGGGGGGAACACCGGGGAGCTGTTTTTT; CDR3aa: CASRGGNTGELFF
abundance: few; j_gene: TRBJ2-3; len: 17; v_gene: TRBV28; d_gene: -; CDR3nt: TGTGCCAGCAGTTCCATAGATTTAAGAACCTCCACAGATACGCAGTATTTT; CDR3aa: CASSSIDLRTSTDTQYF
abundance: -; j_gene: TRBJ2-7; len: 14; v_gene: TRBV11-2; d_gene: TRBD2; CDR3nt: TGTGCCAGCAGCTTAGTGCGGGGGGGCCCCGAGCAGTACTTC; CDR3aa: CASSLVRGGPEQYF
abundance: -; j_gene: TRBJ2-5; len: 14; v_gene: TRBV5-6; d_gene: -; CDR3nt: TGTGCCAGCAGCTCCCTACAGGGACAAGAGACCCAGTACTTC; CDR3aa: CASSSLQGQETQYF
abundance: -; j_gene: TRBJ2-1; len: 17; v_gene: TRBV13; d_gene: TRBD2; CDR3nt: TGTGCCAGCAGCTCAACCCCGGGGCTAGCGGCGAACAATGAGCAGTTCTTC; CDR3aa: CASSSTPGLAANNEQFF
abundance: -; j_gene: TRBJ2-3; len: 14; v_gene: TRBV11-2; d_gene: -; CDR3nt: TGTGCCAGCAGCTTAGCACTTACCACAGATACGCAGTATTTT; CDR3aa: CASSLALTTDTQYF
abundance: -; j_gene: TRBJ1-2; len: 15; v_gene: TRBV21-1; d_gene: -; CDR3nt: TGTGCCAGCAGCAAAGACCCCGCCGACTACTATGGCTACACCTTC; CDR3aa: CASSKDPADYYGYTF
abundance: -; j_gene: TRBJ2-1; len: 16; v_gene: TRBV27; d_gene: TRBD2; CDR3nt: TGTGCCAGCAGTATACTAGCGGGAGGTTTCTACAATGAGCAGTTCTTC; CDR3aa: CASSILAGGFYNEQFF
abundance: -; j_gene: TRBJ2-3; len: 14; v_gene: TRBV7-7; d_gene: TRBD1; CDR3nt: TGTGCCAGCAGTCAGGACAGGGGCACAGATACGCAGTATTTT; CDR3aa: CASSQDRGTDTQYF
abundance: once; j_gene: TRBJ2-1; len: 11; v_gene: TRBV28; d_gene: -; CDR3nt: TGTGCCAGCAGTTTCTCGAATGAGCAGTTCTTC; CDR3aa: CASSFSNEQFF
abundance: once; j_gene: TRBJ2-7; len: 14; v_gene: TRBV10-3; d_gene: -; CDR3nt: TGTGCCATCAGTGAGTTGGGGGGACGCTACGAGCAGTACTTC; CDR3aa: CAISELGGRYEQYF